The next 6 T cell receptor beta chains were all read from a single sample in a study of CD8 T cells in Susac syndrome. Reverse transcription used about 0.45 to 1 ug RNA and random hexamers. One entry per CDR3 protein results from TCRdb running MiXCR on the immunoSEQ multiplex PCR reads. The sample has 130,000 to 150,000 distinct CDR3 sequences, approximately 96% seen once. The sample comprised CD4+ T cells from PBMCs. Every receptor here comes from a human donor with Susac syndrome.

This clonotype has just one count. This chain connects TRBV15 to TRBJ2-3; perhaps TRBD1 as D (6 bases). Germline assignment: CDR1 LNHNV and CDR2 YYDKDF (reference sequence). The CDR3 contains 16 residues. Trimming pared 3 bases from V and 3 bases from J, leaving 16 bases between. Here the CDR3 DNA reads TGTGCCACCAGCAGGTCTGGGGGCCTTGGGACAGATACGCAGTATTTT. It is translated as CATSRSGGLGTDTQYF.

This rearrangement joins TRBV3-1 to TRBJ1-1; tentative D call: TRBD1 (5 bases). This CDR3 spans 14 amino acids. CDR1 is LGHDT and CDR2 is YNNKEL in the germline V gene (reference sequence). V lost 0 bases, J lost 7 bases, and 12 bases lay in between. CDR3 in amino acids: CASSQDIGTDEAFF. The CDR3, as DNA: TGTGCCAGCAGCCAAGATATTGGGACGGATGAAGCTTTCTTT. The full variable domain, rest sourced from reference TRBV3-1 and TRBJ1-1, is DTAVSQTPKYLVTQMGNDKSIKCEQNLGHDTMYWYKQDSKKFLKIMFSYNNKELIINETVPNRFSPKSPDKAHLNLHINSLELGDSAVYFCASSQDIGTDEAFFGQGTRLTVV.

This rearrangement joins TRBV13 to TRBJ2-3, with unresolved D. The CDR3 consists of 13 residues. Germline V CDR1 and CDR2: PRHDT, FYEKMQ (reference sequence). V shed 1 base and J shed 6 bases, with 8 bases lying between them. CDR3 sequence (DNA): TGTGCCAGCAGCTTAGTTGGAACTGATACGCAGTATTTT. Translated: CASSLVGTDTQYF.

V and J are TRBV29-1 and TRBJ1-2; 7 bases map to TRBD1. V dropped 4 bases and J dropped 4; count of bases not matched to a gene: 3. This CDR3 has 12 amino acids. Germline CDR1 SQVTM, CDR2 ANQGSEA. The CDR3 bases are TGCAGCGTTGGACAGGGAGGCTATGGCTACACCTTC. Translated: CSVGQGGYGYTF. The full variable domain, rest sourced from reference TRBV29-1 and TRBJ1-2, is SAVISQKPSRDICQRGTSLTIQCQVDSQVTMMFWYRQQPGQSLTLIATANQGSEATYESGFVIDKFPISRPNLTFSTLTVSNMSPEDSSIYLCSVGQGGYGYTFGSGTRLTVV.

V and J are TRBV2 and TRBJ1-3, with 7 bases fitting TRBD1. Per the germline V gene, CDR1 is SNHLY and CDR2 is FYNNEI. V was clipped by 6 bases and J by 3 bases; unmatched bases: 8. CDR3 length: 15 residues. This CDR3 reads CASSLGQNLGNTIYF. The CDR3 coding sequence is TGTGCCAGCAGCCTGGGACAGAACCTTGGAAACACCATATATTTT.

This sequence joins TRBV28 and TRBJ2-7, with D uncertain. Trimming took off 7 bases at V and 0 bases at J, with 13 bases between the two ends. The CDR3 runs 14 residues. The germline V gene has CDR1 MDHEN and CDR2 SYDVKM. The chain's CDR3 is CASTLDPRSYEQYF. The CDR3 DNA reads TGTGCCAGCACCTTGGACCCACGCTCCTACGAGCAGTACTTC.